This TCR beta chain was recovered during a study of blood T cells in healthy people across ages. CDR3 size: 17 residues. Between the trimmed V and J ends, which lost 0 bases and 5 bases, there was a span of 22 bases. Germline-derived CDR1 and CDR2 are DFQATT and SNEGSKA (reference sequence). A note on this clonotype: Its antigen is unidentified.

Each donor was a healthy Caucasian individual from Russia, aged roughly 6 to 90. Alongside a J-beta primer mix, a sample-barcoded 5' primer served in a second PCR lasting about 6 to 11 cycles. MiXCR, run by TCRdb on the 5' RACE reads, gives a single entry per CDR3 protein. The data show roughly 1.5 million distinct CDR3 sequences, 42% seen once. Overall study results and limits: Researchers judged that diversity estimates from one million T cells fell short of true values. A roughly linear fall in TCR beta diversity per million T cells was seen with increasing age.

The receptor's source is a woman between 18 and 30 years old in good health. The V and J genes are TRBV20-1 and TRBJ2-5, with no clear D. Sequenced: blood. CDR3 in DNA: TGCAGTGCTAGAGATCCAGTTCCCGGGCGCCTGATGGAGACCCAGTACTTC. Translated, it gives CSARDPVPGRLMETQYF.